What follows are 21 T cell receptor beta chains derived from one specimen sequenced in a study of cytomegalovirus exposure and HLA in healthy donors (dated by TCRdb to about 2017). Preparation of the library involved the immunoSEQ multiplex PCR assay. In TCRdb, the immuneACCESS table is reduced to in-frame sequences with V and J assigned. These tables do not hold every clone; where another copy was compared, an unresolved V gene accounts for under half, and the others remain unexplained. This sample is represented by about 120,000 clones; roughly 83% of them were singletons. The ten largest clones represent 4.5% to 6% of the sample. The sequenced sample consisted of PBMCs. Receptors were obtained from a man between 18 and 35 years old in good health and CMV-seronegative.

This chain uses TRBV4-1 with TRBJ2-2; tentatively, D is TRBD2 (6 bases). Germline values: CDR1 MGHRA, CDR2 YSYEKL. The CDR3 extends over 16 amino acids. Trimming took off 0 bases at V and 0 bases at J, with 8 bases between the two ends. Written as DNA, the CDR3 is TGCGCCAGCAGCCAAGAATCTAGCGCGAACACCGGGGAGCTGTTTTTT. Translation: CASSQESSANTGELFF.

The chain recombines TRBV7-9 with TRBJ1-6; D remains ambiguous. V was cut by 0 bases and J by 10 bases, with 7 bases left in between. Germline CDR1 and CDR2: SEHNR and FQNEAQ (reference sequence). The CDR3 loop spans 13 amino acids. CDR3 protein: CASSLAQESPLHF. CDR3 sequence (DNA): TGTGCCAGCAGCTTAGCGCAGGAATCACCCCTCCACTTT.

The chain combines TRBV5-1 with TRBJ2-5; 7 bases are shared with TRBD2. V shed 4 bases and J 5 bases; nucleotides not matched to a gene: 8. The CDR3 consists of 14 residues. In germline, CDR1 is SGHRS, CDR2 YFSETQ. This chain's CDR3 is CASSPGDYGETQYF. The DNA of the CDR3 is TGCGCCAGCAGCCCGGGGGACTACGGCGAGACCCAGTACTTC.

The rearrangement links TRBV9 to TRBJ2-3, with 16 positions matching TRBD2. Germline trimming cut 3 bases from V and 6 bases from J; bases unmatched to any gene: 7. From germline, CDR1 is SGDLS and CDR2 YYNGEE. The CDR3 sequence is 17 residues long. In DNA form, the CDR3 reads TGTGCCAGCAGCGACGGGACTAGCGGGGGGGCAAAGGATACGCAGTATTTT. It is translated as CASSDGTSGGAKDTQYF.

This clone was recorded a few times. J is TRBJ2-7 and V is TRBV5-1, with D perhaps TRBD2 (5 bases). Germline loops: CDR1 SGHRS, CDR2 YFSETQ. V was trimmed by 3 bases and J by 2 bases, leaving 6 bases between them. The CDR3 has 12 amino acids. CDR3 in amino acids: CASSSGTYEQYF. DNA for the CDR3: TGCGCCAGCAGCTCGGGGACCTACGAGCAGTACTTC.

In its sample, this clone was seen a few times. Other nucleotide sequences from this sample produce the same CDR3. The CDR3 here is CAWNRGGNTEAFF. CDR3 coding DNA: TGTGCCTGGAATAGGGGAGGGAACACTGAAGCTTTCTTT. The V and J genes are TRBV30 and TRBJ1-1; a possible D gene is TRBD1 (5 bases). V lost 4 bases to trimming and J lost 1 base, with 10 bases between them. CDR1 is GTSNPN, CDR2 SVGIG, per germline (reference sequence). This CDR3 contains 13 residues.

V and J are TRBV12-5 and TRBJ2-7; 9 bases agree with TRBD1. Germline V gene data show CDR1 as LGHNT and CDR2 as FRNRAP. With V trimmed by 1 base and J by 0 bases, 4 bases remained unmatched. This CDR3 has 16 amino acids. This CDR3 reads CASGLEGQGDSYEQYF. As DNA, the CDR3 is TGTGCTAGTGGTTTGGAGGGACAGGGCGACTCCTACGAGCAGTACTTC.

V is TRBV27 and J is TRBJ1-1; weak D call: TRBD1 (6 bases). CDR3 size: 13 residues. Germline V gene lookup returns CDR1 MNHEY and CDR2 SMNVEV (reference sequence). The V end was cut by 8 bases, the J end by 3 bases, with 13 bases between. The CDR3 DNA reads TGTGCCAGCGGCCTACAGGGATACACTGAAGCTTTCTTT. Encoded protein: CASGLQGYTEAFF.

This clone was seen only once. The V and J genes are TRBV29-1 and TRBJ1-2; TRBD1 matches 7 bases. With 3 bases clipped from V and 4 bases from J, the junction kept 8 bases outside the gene matches. The germline gives CDR1 SQVTM, CDR2 ANQGSEA. The CDR3 length is 14 residues. This CDR3 is CSVDRGTDIYGYTF. CDR3 coding DNA: TGCAGCGTTGATCGTGGGACAGATATCTATGGCTACACCTTC.

This clone was detected a few times. V is TRBV15 and J is TRBJ2-7; D not resolved. CDR1 LNHNV and CDR2 YYDKDF come from the germline V gene (reference sequence). There are 11 residues in the CDR3. The V and J ends lost 8 bases and 6 bases respectively, with 11 bases between them. CDR3 DNA: TGTGCCACCGCGCCCGGTGTCGAGCAGTACTTC. It translates to CATAPGVEQYF.

V gene TRBV7-9 combines with J gene TRBJ2-7, with a possible D match to TRBD1 (6 bases). From germline, CDR1 is SEHNR and CDR2 FQNEAQ (reference sequence). This CDR3 region has 14 residues. Between the trimmed V and J ends, which lost 4 bases and 2 bases, there was a span of 12 bases. CDR3 bases: TGTGCCAGCAGCTCCAGCCCAGGGGCCTACGAGCAGTACTTC. It codes for CASSSSPGAYEQYF. Using reference TRBV7-9 and TRBJ2-7 for the parts outside the CDR3, the full variable domain is DTGVSQNPRHKITKRGQNVTFRCDPISEHNRLYWYRQTLGQGPEFLTYFQNEAQLEKSRLLSDRFSAERPKGSFSTLEIQRTEQGDSAMYLCASSSSPGAYEQYFGPGTRLTVT.

This chain joins TRBV2 and TRBJ1-5; D remains ambiguous. With 2 bases removed from V and 5 bases from J, the gap between germline ends came to 4 bases. Germline CDR1 reads SNHLY; CDR2 reads FYNNEI. The CDR3 totals 12 residues. CDR3: CASSEPDQPQHF. The CDR3 coding sequence is TGTGCCAGCAGTGAACCAGATCAGCCCCAGCATTTT.

J is TRBJ1-5 and V is TRBV9; D possibly corresponds to TRBD1 (6 bases). This CDR3 contains 15 residues. V lost 0 bases, J lost 1 base, and 8 bases lay in between. Germline V gene sequence: CDR1 SGDLS, CDR2 YYNGEE. In nucleotides, the CDR3 is TGTGCCAGCAGCGTAGGGGGACAAAGCAATCAGCCCCAGCATTTT. Encoded protein: CASSVGGQSNQPQHF.

The V and J genes are TRBV7-9 and TRBJ2-3; 8 nucleotides match TRBD1. Trimming took 3 bases from V and 5 from J; bases not matched to a gene: 4. In germline, CDR1 is SEHNR, CDR2 FQNEAQ (reference sequence). The CDR3 runs to 14 residues. The CDR3 protein is CASSFAGGEDTQYF. The CDR3 DNA is TGTGCCAGCAGCTTTGCAGGGGGCGAAGATACGCAGTATTTT.

The V and J genes are TRBV30 and TRBJ2-1; 7 positions match TRBD1. The germline V gene has CDR1 GTSNPN and CDR2 SVGIG (reference sequence). The CDR3 has 12 residues. V shed 0 bases, J shed 8 bases, and the junction held 1 base outside the gene matches. CDR3 in amino acids: CAWSVGGYEQFF. CDR3 coding DNA: TGTGCCTGGAGTGTAGGGGGCTATGAGCAGTTCTTC.

The rearrangement links TRBV5-1 to TRBJ2-7; the match to TRBD2 covers 7 bases. From germline, CDR1 is SGHRS and CDR2 YFSETQ. The CDR3 spans 12 residues. V shed 4 bases, J shed 3 bases, and the junction held 1 base outside the gene matches. The CDR3 here is CASSTGGYEQYF. The CDR3 DNA sequence: TGCGCCAGCAGCACGGGGGGCTACGAGCAGTACTTC. The full variable domain, in which reference TRBV5-1 and TRBJ2-7 provide the parts outside the CDR3, is KAGVTQTPRYLIKTRGQQVTLSCSPISGHRSVSWYQQTPGQGLQFLFEYFSETQRNKGNFPGRFSGRQFSNSRSEMNVSTLELGDSALYLCASSTGGYEQYFGPGTRLTVT.

The chain combines TRBV4-2 with TRBJ2-3; 9 bases map to TRBD2. The CDR3 sequence is 15 residues long. Germline-derived CDR1 and CDR2 are LGHNA and YNFKEQ. Germline trimming cut 5 bases from V and 2 bases from J; bases unmatched to any gene: 5. The CDR3 DNA follows: TGTGCCAGCAGCTCCGCGGGGGGGATCACAGATACGCAGTATTTT. Its translation: CASSSAGGITDTQYF.

Regarding this clone: Other nucleotide sequences from this sample produce the same CDR3. The V call is TRBV5-1, the J call TRBJ2-7, with D possibly TRBD1 on 5 matching bases. Looked up from germline, CDR1 is SGHRS and CDR2 is YFSETQ. The CDR3 loop spans 14 amino acids. V was shortened by 2 bases and J by 2 bases, with 11 bases between the two germline ends. CDR3 coding DNA: TGCGCCAGCAGCTTAGACAGAGGACCCTACGAGCAGTACTTC. It encodes CASSLDRGPYEQYF.

The CDR3 nucleotides read TGTGCCAGCAGTCCCAGACAGGGTAGAGACACAGATACGCAGTATTTT. Protein sequence: CASSPRQGRDTDTQYF. The chain recombines TRBV27 with TRBJ2-3; 7 nucleotides match TRBD1. The V segment lost 5 bases and the J segment 2 bases; nucleotides outside the gene matches: 10. Looked up from germline, CDR1 is MNHEY and CDR2 is SMNVEV (reference sequence). This CDR3 region has 16 residues.

This chain uses TRBV7-8 with TRBJ2-6; TRBD1 agrees at 9 bases. CDR3 length: 19 amino acids. Germline loops: CDR1 SGHVS, CDR2 FQNEAQ. Trimming took 1 base from V and 0 from J; bases not matched to a gene: 7. CDR3 nucleotides: TGTGCCAGCAGCTTAGGGACCGGGACAGGGTACTCTGGGGCCAACGTCCTGACTTTC. Amino acid sequence: CASSLGTGTGYSGANVLTF.

The count of this clone is one. The V and J genes are TRBV5-4 and TRBJ2-5; D is perhaps TRBD2 (6 bases). The germline V and J ends were trimmed by 1 base and 5 bases, with 12 bases remaining between them. Looked up from germline, CDR1 is SGHNT and CDR2 is YYREEE (reference sequence). The CDR3 runs 14 residues. The DNA for the CDR3 is TGTGCCAGCAGCTTGCCGGGAGCGGATGAGACCCAGTACTTC. It specifies CASSLPGADETQYF.